These 19 T cell receptor beta chains came from one sample sequenced in a study of regulatory T cells in long-lasting Graves disease. Both iRepertoire HTBI primers and Arm-PCR of CDR3 regions were used to build the TCR beta libraries. TCRdb redid the calling of the multiplex PCR reads with MiXCR, one entry per CDR3 protein. The sample includes some 400,000 distinct CDR3 sequences, 15% of them seen just once. The time point was: newly diagnosed GD, antithyroid drugs for less than 3 months. Generation of the TCR library employed RNA extracted from PBMCs. This sample was shared with a second study, whose subject was T cells in Graves' hyperthyroidism and ophthalmopathy.

Specimen: peripheral blood mononuclear cells (PBMCs), collected at new diagnosis, from a patient treated with antithyroid drugs. These receptors were collected from a woman aged 25 to 45 with Graves disease.

This clonotype appeared many times. The rearrangement uses TRBV29-1 and TRBJ2-7, with 10 bases matching TRBD1. The junction had 9 bases not matched to a gene; V was cut back by 4 bases and J by 6 bases. The CDR3 has 14 residues. The germline gives CDR1 SQVTM, CDR2 ANQGSEA. This CDR3 is CSVVSGTGEIEQYF. CDR3 DNA sequence: TGCAGCGTTGTGAGCGGGACAGGGGAGATCGAGCAGTACTTC.

This clonotype was observed many times. This sequence joins TRBV3-1 and TRBJ2-5; 10 bases fit TRBD1. The germline V gene encodes CDR1 LGHDT and CDR2 YNNKEL (reference sequence). The V and J ends lost 3 bases and 5 bases, in that order; junction bases with no gene match: 6. CDR3 size: 15 residues. Written as DNA, the CDR3 is TGTGCCAGCAGCCAGATGGGACAGGGGTGGGAGACCCAGTACTTC. Its translation: CASSQMGQGWETQYF.

This clonotype was seen repeatedly, ten times or more. The rearrangement joins TRBV13 to TRBJ1-3; a possible D gene is TRBD1 (5 bases). Germline V gene sequence: CDR1 PRHDT, CDR2 FYEKMQ (reference sequence). V was cut by 3 bases and J by 2 bases, with 17 bases left in between. This CDR3 region has 17 residues. CDR3 DNA sequence: TGTGCCAGCAGCTTTGGTCCCGGGAGCAGGGCTGGAAACACCATATATTTT. Protein sequence: CASSFGPGSRAGNTIYF.

This clonotype came up many times. The junction departs from germline at one end; a sequencing error may be responsible. The chain joins TRBV7-9 to TRBJ2-3, with D perhaps TRBD1 (6 bases). Germline V gene data show CDR1 as SEHNR and CDR2 as FQNEAQ (reference sequence). This CDR3 contains 16 residues. The CDR3 DNA reads as TGCGCCAGCAGCCCTCGTGGGGGCGGGTCGACAGATACGCAGTATTTT. Protein sequence: CASSPRGGGSTDTQYF.

Only a few counts were recorded for this clonotype. The V and J genes are TRBV9 and TRBJ2-2; D is uncertain. CDR3 length: 13 residues. V lost 0 bases, J lost 7 bases, and 7 bases lay in between. The germline CDR1 and CDR2 sequences are SGDLS and YYNGEE. The CDR3: CASSVGPGGELFF. The CDR3 nucleotides read TGTGCCAGCAGCGTAGGACCGGGCGGGGAGCTGTTTTTT. Variable domain in full (rest from reference TRBV9 and TRBJ2-2): DSGVTQTPKHLITATGQRVTLRCSPRSGDLSVYWYQQSLDQGLQFLIQYYNGEERAKGNILERFSAQQFPDLHSELNLSSLELGDSALYFCASSVGPGGELFFGEGSRLTVL.

This clonotype was detected ten times or more. The rearrangement links TRBV11-2 to TRBJ2-5; tentative D call: TRBD1 (7 bases). Germline V gene sequence: CDR1 SGHAT, CDR2 FQNNGV. Deletions cut 0 bases from V and 5 bases from J, with 13 bases between. The CDR3 covers 15 residues. The CDR3 coding sequence is TGTGCCAGCAGCTTAGATATGCCAGGGGGGGAGACCCAGTACTTC. This translates into CASSLDMPGGETQYF.

This clonotype was recorded many times. The V and J genes are TRBV4-1 and TRBJ2-7, with 7 bases identical to TRBD2. Per germline, CDR1 MGHRA and CDR2 YSYEKL. After removal of 1 base from V and 4 bases from J, the junction contained 4 bases not matched to a gene. The CDR3 loop spans 14 amino acids. CDR3 residues: CASSQVSGEYEQYF. CDR3 coding DNA: TGCGCCAGCAGCCAAGTCAGCGGGGAATACGAGCAGTACTTC.

This clonotype appeared many times. The chain couples TRBV18 to TRBJ2-1; D uncertain. Per the germline V gene, CDR1 is KGHSH and CDR2 is LQKENI. Trimming removed 4 bases at V and 8 bases at J, with 15 bases between. This CDR3 is built from 14 residues. The CDR3 protein is CASSQGQWFDEQFF. The CDR3 nucleotides are TGTGCCAGCTCACAGGGTCAATGGTTCGATGAGCAGTTCTTC.

This clonotype was detected ten times or more. V gene TRBV7-3 combines with J gene TRBJ2-7, with 7 positions matching TRBD1. Germline V gene sequence: CDR1 SGHTA, CDR2 FQGTGA. The CDR3 sequence is 14 residues long. After removal of 6 bases from V and 0 bases from J, the junction contained 5 bases not matched to a gene. DNA for the CDR3: TGTGCCAGCAGTTACGGGGACAGCTCCTACGAGCAGTACTTC. Its translation: CASSYGDSSYEQYF.

This chain connects TRBV20-1 to TRBJ1-1; no clear D gene. The V gene's germline CDR1 is DFQATT and CDR2 SNEGSKA (reference sequence). CDR3 length: 13 amino acids. Trimming removed 0 bases from V and 6 bases from J, with 11 bases in between. The CDR3 protein is CSARDMVASEAFF. The CDR3, as DNA: TGCAGTGCTAGAGATATGGTAGCTTCTGAAGCTTTCTTT.

In its sample, this clonotype was seen many times. This chain connects TRBV2 to TRBJ2-7; D possibly corresponds to TRBD2 (5 bases). The CDR3 runs to 14 residues. V lost 5 bases to trimming and J lost 6 bases, with 17 bases between them. In germline, CDR1 is SNHLY, CDR2 FYNNEI. CDR3 coding DNA: TGTGCCAGCAGTAATCCGGGAACACAACTCGAGCAGTACTTC. Protein sequence: CASSNPGTQLEQYF.

This clonotype was recorded at least ten times. The chain recombines TRBV6-2 or TRBV6-3 with TRBJ2-3, with D possibly matching TRBD2 (5 bases). V was trimmed by 6 bases and J by 6 bases, leaving 13 bases between them. CDR3 length equals 13 residues. Germline CDR1 MNHEY, CDR2 SVGEGT. CDR3 sequence reads: CASRATRVDTQYF. The CDR3 DNA sequence: TGTGCCAGCAGGGCTACTAGGGTGGATACGCAGTATTTT.

This clonotype was found many times. This chain joins TRBV15 and TRBJ2-1; D is uncertain. Germline lookup yields CDR1 LNHNV and CDR2 YYDKDF (reference sequence). V was shortened by 0 bases and J by 5 bases, with 8 bases between the two germline ends. This CDR3 is built from 14 residues. CDR3 protein: CATSRDIHDNEQFF. DNA of the CDR3: TGTGCCACCAGCAGAGATATCCACGACAATGAGCAGTTCTTC.

The chain links TRBV27 to TRBJ2-7; perhaps TRBD1 as D (6 bases). Germline lookup yields CDR1 MNHEY and CDR2 SMNVEV (reference sequence). The CDR3 loop spans 12 amino acids. The germline V and J ends were trimmed by 8 bases and 2 bases, with 10 bases remaining between them. The CDR3 nucleotides read TGTGCCAGCTGGGACACCCCCTACGAGCAGTACTTC. Its translation: CASWDTPYEQYF.

This clonotype has just a few counts. This chain's CDR3 is CASSIGGGRNEQFF. The CDR3 nucleotides are TGTGCCAGCAGCATAGGGGGGGGTAGGAATGAGCAGTTCTTC. The J gene is TRBJ2-1, the V gene TRBV7-6, with D possibly matching TRBD2 (7 bases). CDR1 and CDR2 (germline): SGHVS, FNYEAQ. Trimming took 5 bases from V and 7 from J, leaving 15 bases between them. The CDR3 has 14 amino acids.

This clonotype was counted at least ten times. This chain links TRBV7-9 with TRBJ2-1; 7 bases are a match to TRBD2. J lost 9 bases, V lost 0 bases, and 5 bases had no gene match. The CDR3 loop spans 14 amino acids. CDR1 and CDR2 (germline): SEHNR, FQNEAQ (reference sequence). CDR3 region: CASSLARTRAEQFF. The CDR3 DNA follows: TGTGCCAGCAGCTTAGCGCGGACTAGGGCTGAGCAGTTCTTC.

As concerns this clonotype: Since a far larger clone is one base different, this is likely a read error. The CDR3 DNA reads TGCGCCAGCTTCACAGCTCCGGGTTCCTACGAGCAGTTCTTC. This codes for CASFTAPGSYEQFF. This chain uses TRBV5-1 with TRBJ2-1; unclear D gene. V was cut by 7 bases and J by 10 bases, with 21 bases left in between. Germline V gene data show CDR1 as SGHRS and CDR2 as YFSETQ. The CDR3 loop spans 14 amino acids.

V is TRBV19 and J is TRBJ2-3; 9 bases match TRBD2. V was pared by 3 bases and J by 5 bases, with 6 bases of the junction left unmatched. This CDR3 comprises 15 residues. Per germline, CDR1 LNHDA and CDR2 SQIVND (reference sequence). The CDR3, as DNA: TGTGCCAGTAGTATCTCGCGCGGGAGGGAAGATACGCAGTATTTT. This gives the protein CASSISRGREDTQYF. The full variable domain, completed using reference TRBV19 and TRBJ2-3, is DGGITQSPKYLFRKEGQNVTLSCEQNLNHDAMYWYRQDPGQGLRLIYYSQIVNDFQKGDIAEGYSVSREKKESFPLTVTSAQKNPTAFYLCASSISRGREDTQYFGPGTRLTVL.

This clonotype showed up many times. This chain uses TRBV12-3 or TRBV12-4 with TRBJ2-1; D is undetermined. The V and J ends lost 5 bases and 10 bases respectively, with 18 bases between them. This CDR3 region has 14 residues. CDR3 protein: CASSPLRWVGEQFF. As DNA, the CDR3 is TGTGCCAGCAGTCCTCTCCGGTGGGTGGGAGAGCAGTTCTTC.